This T cell receptor (beta chain) is from a study of neurological immune-mediated disorders (dated by TCRdb to the late 2010s). A note on the overall study: Peripheral blood TCR-beta repertoires from patients with HTLV-I-associated myelopathy (HAM/TSP), patients with multiple sclerosis, and healthy controls were compared in the study using UMI-based sequencing. Longitudinal samples, technical triplicates and paired sorted CD4+ and CD8+ T-cell subsets, alongside PBMC samples, were included among the approximately 100 TCR-beta libraries. The cohort included approximately 70 subjects: roughly 14 with HAM/TSP, about 34 with multiple sclerosis, and about 20 healthy controls.

cDNA was synthesized by template-switch 5'RACE using a primer carrying a 10-nucleotide random unique molecular identifier by which each TCR transcript was tagged. Every sequencing run yielded over 160 million TCR-beta sequences covering 15-18 subjects. Total RNA was extracted with the RNeasy kit. Using the KAPA Real-time Library Amplification kit, TCR-beta VDJ regions were amplified with primers for the TCR constant region and the 5'RACE anchor. Sample indexes and Illumina adaptors were added in a first PCR, and a second PCR then increased library yield. The roughly 650 bp TCR product was size-selected on a 2% E-gel SizeSelection system after Ampure bead purification. Before pooling, library quality was assessed on a Bioanalyzer, concentration was determined with Qubit, and library quantification was performed with the Kapa Library Quantification kit. An Illumina HiSeq 2500 sequenced the libraries paired-end 2 x 150 bp. To increase sequence diversity, roughly 24-31% phiX was spiked into each library pool. The original pipeline was this. The UMI-based MiGEC pipeline processed quality-filtered reads and removed over 80% of raw TCR sequences during error correction. VDJ genes were aligned to IMGT germline references, and clonotypes were defined by unique CDR3 amino acid sequence plus V-J genes. Clonal expansion, Shannon diversity and CDR3 relatedness (CalcPairwiseDistances, ClusterSamples) were evaluated with VDJtools, and phylogenetic trees were built with CLCbio workbench. Clones with at least 8 unique UMIs were defined as expanded, with this threshold being based on coefficient-of-variation modelling across technical triplicates. The public reads were reanalyzed by TCRdb: fastp trimming at Q25, MiXCR alignment, in-frame beta chains only. Entries that share a CDR3 protein sequence are merged under the most common genes and DNA. The V and J calls here are based on TCRdb, not the publication. In all, the sample holds under 40,000 distinct CDR3 sequences, and over 12% of those were seen once. The ten biggest clones cover 27% of the sample.

What the authors observed across the whole study: TCR clonal expansion was highest in HAM/TSP patients and lowest in MS patients, with MS patients falling below even healthy controls. Expanded clones from different subjects shared no identical CDR3 amino acid sequences, which suggests that TCR-beta repertoires were private in all groups.

At the junction V is shortened by 3 bases and J by 7 bases; bases outside the gene matches: 8. The germline V gene encodes CDR1 KGHSH and CDR2 LQKENI. The CDR3 holds 15 amino acids from the cysteine to the phenylalanine. Of all the DNA, just the CDR3 is kept, 45 bases in frame from base 1. For the unsorted PBMC libraries, 2 million PBMCs were stored in RNAlater at -80 degrees C until RNA extraction and were used to generate the libraries. Peripheral blood was subjected to Ficoll-Hypaque density gradient centrifugation to isolate PBMCs, which were then cryopreserved in liquid nitrogen. About this clonotype: Its antigen remains unidentified. Base-call qualities are not available, and no considerably larger clone is one nucleotide away.

The sample taken for sequencing was PBMCs. The clonotype comes from a woman aged 45-65 years with HTLV-1-associated myelopathy (HAM/TSP). The chain joins TRBV18 to TRBJ2-1; 8 bases in the middle match TRBD1. The DNA is TGTGCCAGCTCACCCCAGGGGACAGGTCGGAATGAGCAGTTCTTC. Protein translation: CASSPQGTGRNEQFF. The CDR3 plus the reference TRBV18 and TRBJ2-1 genes for the other parts give the full variable domain: NAGVMQNPRHLVRRRGQEARLRCSPMKGHSHVYWYRQLPEEGLKFMVYLQKENIIDESGMPKERFSAEFPKEGPSILRIQQVVRGDSAAYFCASSPQGTGRNEQFFGPGTRLTVL.